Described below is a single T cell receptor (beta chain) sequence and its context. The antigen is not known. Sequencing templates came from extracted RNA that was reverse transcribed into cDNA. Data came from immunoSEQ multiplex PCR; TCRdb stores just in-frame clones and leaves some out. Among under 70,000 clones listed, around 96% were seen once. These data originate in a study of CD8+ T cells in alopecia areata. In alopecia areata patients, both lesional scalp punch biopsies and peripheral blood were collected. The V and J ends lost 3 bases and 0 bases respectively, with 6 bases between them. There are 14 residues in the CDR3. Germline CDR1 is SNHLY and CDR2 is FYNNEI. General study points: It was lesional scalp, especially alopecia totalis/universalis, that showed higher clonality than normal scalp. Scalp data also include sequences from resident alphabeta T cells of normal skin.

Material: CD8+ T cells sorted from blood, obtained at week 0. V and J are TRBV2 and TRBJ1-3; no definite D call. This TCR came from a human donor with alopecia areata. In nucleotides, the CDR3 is TGTGCCAGCAGTGACCCCCGCTCTGGAAACACCATATATTTT. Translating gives CASSDPRSGNTIYF.